Presented here are 24 T cell receptor beta chains from one specimen sequenced in a study of PD-1 blockade in mismatch repair-deficient tumors (dated by TCRdb to 2017 to 2019). Library preparation was by the immunoSEQ multiplex PCR assay. The table comes from immuneACCESS by way of TCRdb, which keeps in-frame sequences with V and J called. Part of the clones is missing from these tables; in studies checked, under half for an unresolved V gene and the rest for unknown reasons. For this sample there are some 51,000 clones; 81% appear just once. The ten largest clonotypes hold roughly 8.1% of the sample. The starting material was peripheral blood, obtained roughly 20 weeks after starting pembrolizumab. Receptors originate from an adult with mismatch repair-deficient cancer.

The chain employs TRBV7-6 and TRBJ2-1; no clear D. Trimming pared 1 base from V and 12 bases from J, leaving 13 bases between. Germline V gives CDR1 SGHVS, CDR2 FNYEAQ. The CDR3 extends over 13 amino acids. The CDR3 region has the DNA TGTGCCAGCAGCTTAGATTTGGCAAGTTGGCAGTTCTTC. Its translation is CASSLDLASWQFF.

The CDR3 DNA reads as TGTGCCAGCAGCGTTGGGGGGGACCCCAGGGGGGAAAAACTGTTTTTT. Translated, it gives CASSVGGDPRGEKLFF. The gene calls are TRBV9 and TRBJ1-4, with 7 bases lining up with TRBD1. Germline CDR1 SGDLS, CDR2 YYNGEE. This CDR3 has 16 residues. V lost 2 bases to trimming and J lost 8 bases; unmatched junction nucleotides: 12.

This clone was seen just once. This chain connects TRBV27 to TRBJ2-7; the match to TRBD1 covers 7 bases. CDR1 and CDR2 (germline): MNHEY, SMNVEV (reference sequence). The CDR3 is made up of 14 amino acids. Germline trimming cut 8 bases from V and 3 bases from J; bases unmatched to any gene: 10. CDR3 nucleotides: TGTGCCAGCTCCTCGCCGGGACAGAACTACGAGCAGTACTTC. This translates into CASSSPGQNYEQYF.

The rearrangement uses TRBV6-6 and TRBJ2-2; D call uncertain. Between the trimmed V and J ends, which lost 7 bases and 6 bases, there was a span of 12 bases. CDR3 length equals 13 residues. The germline V gene encodes CDR1 MNHNY and CDR2 SVGAGI (reference sequence). CDR3 in amino acids: CASTPAGAGELFF. The CDR3 DNA sequence: TGTGCCAGCACCCCCGCAGGAGCCGGGGAGCTGTTTTTT.

This chain links TRBV19 with TRBJ2-1, with D possibly matching TRBD1 (5 bases). The ends were cut back, 4 bases at V and 9 bases at J, with 22 bases in the middle. Germline V gene sequence: CDR1 LNHDA, CDR2 SQIVND (reference sequence). The CDR3 has 16 amino acids. The CDR3 DNA reads TGTGCCAGTAGTACCCAGGGCTCGGAACCAAGGGCTGAGCAGTTCTTC. The encoded protein is CASSTQGSEPRAEQFF.

This chain uses TRBV11-3 with TRBJ2-5; 7 bases map to TRBD1. The CDR3 consists of 11 residues. J gave up 14 bases and V 6 bases, and 9 bases lay outside the gene matches. Germline values: CDR1 SGHNT, CDR2 YENEEA. The CDR3 protein is CASSLGDSHYF. CDR3 bases: TGTGCCAGCAGTCTCGGGGACAGCCATTACTTC.

By its share, this clone is large. The J gene is TRBJ2-7, the V gene TRBV10-2, with a tentative D call TRBD1 (6 bases). Per germline, CDR1 WSHSY and CDR2 SAAADI. V lost 8 bases and J 0 bases, leaving 11 bases between the germline ends. The CDR3 totals 13 residues. The CDR3, as DNA: TGCGCCAGCCTGGGGACAAACTCCTACGAGCAGTACTTC. This sequence encodes CASLGTNSYEQYF.

This chain joins TRBV18 and TRBJ1-4; D unresolved. The CDR3 is made up of 15 amino acids. The germline V and J ends were trimmed by 3 bases and 7 bases, with 15 bases remaining between them. CDR1 is KGHSH and CDR2 is LQKENI in the germline V gene. CDR3 protein: CASSPKAPHGEKLFF. The DNA for the CDR3 is TGTGCCAGCTCACCCAAGGCGCCTCATGGTGAAAAACTGTTTTTT. The whole variable domain, remainder taken from reference TRBV18 and TRBJ1-4, is NAGVMQNPRHLVRRRGQEARLRCSPMKGHSHVYWYRQLPEEGLKFMVYLQKENIIDESGMPKERFSAEFPKEGPSILRIQQVVRGDSAAYFCASSPKAPHGEKLFFGSGTQLSVL.

The sample holds one count of this clone. The V and J genes are TRBV9 and TRBJ2-2; 8 bases line up with TRBD1. Trimming at V came to 1 base and at J to 4 bases, leaving 6 bases not matched to a gene. CDR3 length: 16 amino acids. From germline, CDR1 is SGDLS and CDR2 YYNGEE. The CDR3 loop reads CASSVQGARGTGELFF. The DNA of the CDR3 is TGTGCCAGCAGCGTACAGGGGGCGCGCGGCACCGGGGAGCTGTTTTTT.

The V gene is TRBV9, the J gene TRBJ2-3; D remains ambiguous. The germline gives CDR1 SGDLS, CDR2 YYNGEE. Trimming took off 0 bases at V and 6 bases at J, with 5 bases between the two ends. This CDR3 has 12 residues. CDR3 DNA: TGTGCCAGCAGCGTAGGGTATGATACGCAGTATTTT. Its protein is CASSVGYDTQYF.

The rearrangement uses TRBV19 and TRBJ1-2; D may be TRBD1 (5 bases). Germline V gene sequence: CDR1 LNHDA, CDR2 SQIVND (reference sequence). V was cut by 4 bases and J by 4 bases, with 16 bases left in between. The CDR3 sequence is 15 residues long. The CDR3 DNA reads TGTGCCAGTAGTACCAGTGACAGCCCATTCTATGGCTACACCTTC. It codes for CASSTSDSPFYGYTF. The full variable domain, rest sourced from reference TRBV19 and TRBJ1-2, is DGGITQSPKYLFRKEGQNVTLSCEQNLNHDAMYWYRQDPGQGLRLIYYSQIVNDFQKGDIAEGYSVSREKKESFPLTVTSAQKNPTAFYLCASSTSDSPFYGYTFGSGTRLTVV.

This sequence joins TRBV7-9 and TRBJ2-1; a possible D gene is TRBD2 (5 bases). Germline V lookup: CDR1 SEHNR, CDR2 FQNEAQ (reference sequence). The V end lost 5 bases, the J end lost 12 bases, and 14 bases lay between the germline ends. CDR3 length equals 12 residues. The CDR3 protein is CASSLSGGGQFF. CDR3 nucleotides: TGTGCCAGCAGCCTATCCGGAGGTGGGCAGTTCTTC. The complete variable domain, with remaining parts taken from reference TRBV7-9 and TRBJ2-1, reads DTGVSQNPRHKITKRGQNVTFRCDPISEHNRLYWYRQTLGQGPEFLTYFQNEAQLEKSRLLSDRFSAERPKGSFSTLEIQRTEQGDSAMYLCASSLSGGGQFFGPGTRLTVL.

This chain links TRBV19 with TRBJ2-1; D call uncertain. This CDR3 contains 13 residues. V lost 4 bases to trimming and J lost 5 bases, with 9 bases between them. The V gene's germline CDR1 is LNHDA and CDR2 SQIVND (reference sequence). The DNA for the CDR3 is TGTGCCAGTAGTACTCGACACCACAATGAGCAGTTCTTC. The encoded protein is CASSTRHHNEQFF.

The gene calls are TRBV7-3 and TRBJ1-1, with 11 bases fitting TRBD1. The CDR3 covers 17 residues. CDR1 is SGHTA and CDR2 is FQGTGA in the germline V gene. V gave up 2 bases and J gave up 4 bases; unmatched junction bases: 9. CDR3 nucleotide sequence: TGTGCCAGCAGCTTAGCGGACAGGGGGCGCGGGGGCACTGAAGCTTTCTTT. Translation gives CASSLADRGRGGTEAFF. Drawing the rest from reference TRBV7-3 and TRBJ1-1, the complete variable domain is GAGVSQTPSNKVTEKGKYVELRCDPISGHTALYWYRQSLGQGPEFLIYFQGTGAADDSGLPNDRFFAVRPEGSVSTLKIQRTERGDSAVYLCASSLADRGRGGTEAFFGQGTRLTVV.

V usage is TRBV6-5 and J usage is TRBJ1-1; D unclear. The CDR3 is 13 amino acids. Germline values: CDR1 MNHEY, CDR2 SVGAGI. Trimming pared 7 bases from V and 4 bases from J, leaving 13 bases between. This CDR3 is CASKPNSRTEAFF. CDR3 coding DNA: TGTGCCAGCAAGCCCAATAGCCGCACTGAAGCTTTCTTT.

The chain uses TRBV7-9 and TRBJ2-2; the match to TRBD2 covers 10 bases. The CDR3 runs to 18 residues. Germline CDR1 reads SEHNR; CDR2 reads FQNEAQ (reference sequence). The trim removed 5 bases at V and 0 bases at J, leaving 9 bases unmatched. CDR3 residues: CASSPPLGLATNTGELFF. In nucleotides, the CDR3 is TGTGCCAGCAGCCCCCCCCTGGGACTAGCGACGAACACCGGGGAGCTGTTTTTT.

This clone was seen more than once but under ten times. The chain's CDR3 is CASSAFPRMGNQPQHF. CDR3 nucleotide sequence: TGTGCCAGCAGCGCATTTCCACGGATGGGTAATCAGCCCCAGCATTTT. V gene TRBV7-9 combines with J gene TRBJ1-5, with unresolved D. With 5 bases removed from V and 4 bases from J, the gap between germline ends came to 18 bases. The germline CDR1 and CDR2 sequences are SEHNR and FQNEAQ (reference sequence). The CDR3 consists of 16 residues.

J is TRBJ1-1 and V is TRBV29-1; D unresolved. The CDR3 is 10 amino acids. Looked up from germline, CDR1 is SQVTM and CDR2 is ANQGSEA. Trimming pared 4 bases from V and 5 bases from J, leaving 5 bases between. The CDR3 sequence: CSVARTEAFF. CDR3 coding DNA: TGCAGCGTTGCGAGGACTGAAGCTTTCTTT.

This chain connects TRBV5-4 to TRBJ2-7, with 8 bases aligning to TRBD2. This CDR3 region has 15 residues. CDR1 is SGHNT and CDR2 is YYREEE in the germline V gene (reference sequence). With V trimmed by 4 bases and J by 3 bases, 9 bases remained unmatched. The DNA for the CDR3 is TGTGCCAGCAGCCTAAGCGGGAGTCAGAACTACGAGCAGTACTTC. As protein: CASSLSGSQNYEQYF.

The chain combines TRBV5-1 with TRBJ2-3; no reliable D call. The V end was cut by 0 bases, the J end by 0 bases, with 8 bases between. Germline CDR1 reads SGHRS; CDR2 reads YFSETQ. CDR3 length: 15 amino acids. CDR3 DNA: TGCGCCAGCAGCTTGGAACCGGATAGCACAGATACGCAGTATTTT. This translates into CASSLEPDSTDTQYF.

This chain links TRBV5-6 with TRBJ2-7; weak D call: TRBD1 (5 bases). V lost 0 bases and J lost 5, with 9 bases in between. The CDR3 spans 13 residues. Germline V lookup: CDR1 SGHDT, CDR2 YYEEEE. CDR3 in DNA: TGTGCCAGCAGCTTGGGGGGCGTCAACGAGCAGTACTTC. This sequence encodes CASSLGGVNEQYF. The full variable domain, with the rest looked up from reference TRBV5-6 and TRBJ2-7, is DAGVTQSPTHLIKTRGQQVTLRCSPKSGHDTVSWYQQALGQGPQFIFQYYEEEERQRGNFPDRFSGHQFPNYSSELNVNALLLGDSALYLCASSLGGVNEQYFGPGTRLTVT.

The V gene is TRBV29-1, the J gene TRBJ1-2; D call uncertain. Germline V gene lookup returns CDR1 SQVTM and CDR2 ANQGSEA. The CDR3 sequence is 14 residues long. V lost 3 bases and J 7 bases, leaving 18 bases between the germline ends. DNA for the CDR3: TGCAGCGTTGATTCGGTTGGCAGCGTACGTGGCTACACCTTC. This gives the protein CSVDSVGSVRGYTF.

The genes are TRBV28 and TRBJ2-7, with TRBD1 matching 7 bases. Germline CDR1 MDHEN, CDR2 SYDVKM. The CDR3 has 14 amino acids. Unmatched junction bases numbered 8, after V lost 8 bases and J lost 1 base. The CDR3 sequence is CASGDSLGSYEQYF. CDR3 nucleotides: TGTGCCAGCGGGGACAGCCTAGGTTCCTACGAGCAGTACTTC. The full variable domain, in which reference TRBV28 and TRBJ2-7 provide the parts outside the CDR3, is DVKVTQSSRYLVKRTGEKVFLECVQDMDHENMFWYRQDPGLGLRLIYFSYDVKMKEKGDIPEGYSVSREKKERFSLILESASTNQTSMYLCASGDSLGSYEQYFGPGTRLTVT.

The rearrangement joins TRBV7-2 to TRBJ1-1; D is possibly TRBD1 (5 bases). The germline V and J ends were trimmed by 0 bases and 6 bases, with 17 bases remaining between them. CDR1 is SGHTA, CDR2 FQGNSA, per germline. CDR3 size: 16 residues. CDR3 nucleotides: TGTGCCAGCAGCTTAGCGGCAGGGAATTTCGTTGCTGAAGCTTTCTTT. Its protein product is CASSLAAGNFVAEAFF.